Each of the 17 T cell receptor beta chains below was sequenced from the same sample in a study of blood T cell repertoires in COVID-19 (dated by TCRdb to the early 2020s). Library generation was performed with the immunoSEQ multiplex PCR assay. TCRdb mirrors the immuneACCESS table, restricted to in-frame sequences. Some clones are absent from its copies; in checked studies, under half trace to an unresolved V gene, and the reason for the others is unknown. The sample table contains approximately 210,000 clones; only one count was recorded for over 75% of them. About 4.8% of the sample comes from the top ten. The sample consisted of peripheral blood. The receptors stem from a woman aged 40 to 49 with acute or convalescent COVID-19.

CDR3 DNA sequence: TGTGCCAGTAATCAGGGGAACACTGAAGCTTTCTTT. Its translation is CASNQGNTEAFF. This chain joins TRBV19 and TRBJ1-1, with a possible D match to TRBD1 (5 bases). Looked up from germline, CDR1 is LNHDA and CDR2 is SQIVND (reference sequence). CDR3 size: 12 residues. The V gene lost 7 bases and the J gene lost 1 base, with 7 bases spanning the gap. Full variable domain (remainder filled in from reference TRBV19 and TRBJ1-1): DGGITQSPKYLFRKEGQNVTLSCEQNLNHDAMYWYRQDPGQGLRLIYYSQIVNDFQKGDIAEGYSVSREKKESFPLTVTSAQKNPTAFYLCASNQGNTEAFFGQGTRLTVV.

This chain joins TRBV2 and TRBJ2-2; no clear D. Germline V gene sequence: CDR1 SNHLY, CDR2 FYNNEI. This CDR3 has 13 amino acids. V dropped 3 bases and J dropped 0 bases, with 2 bases sitting between them. CDR3 residues: CASSDTNTGELFF. In nucleotides, the CDR3 is TGTGCCAGCAGTGATACGAACACCGGGGAGCTGTTTTTT.

This chain uses TRBV12-5 with TRBJ2-5, with D possibly matching TRBD2 (6 bases). V lost 5 bases and J 0 bases, leaving 10 bases between the germline ends. Germline loops: CDR1 LGHNT, CDR2 FRNRAP. The CDR3 is 14 amino acids. The CDR3 DNA follows: TGTGCTAGTGGTCCGGCGGGGTACCAAGAGACCCAGTACTTC. It encodes CASGPAGYQETQYF.

CDR3 sequence (DNA): TGTGCCAGCTCAGGGGACACAAACACCGGGGAGCTGTTTTTT. The encoded protein is CASSGDTNTGELFF. The chain recombines TRBV18 with TRBJ2-2, with D tentatively TRBD1 (6 bases). The germline gives CDR1 KGHSH, CDR2 LQKENI. V shed 5 bases and J shed 2 bases, with 9 bases lying between them. CDR3 length: 14 residues. The full variable domain, in which reference TRBV18 and TRBJ2-2 provide the parts outside the CDR3, is NAGVMQNPRHLVRRRGQEARLRCSPMKGHSHVYWYRQLPEEGLKFMVYLQKENIIDESGMPKERFSAEFPKEGPSILRIQQVVRGDSAAYFCASSGDTNTGELFFGEGSRLTVL.

The chain is built from TRBV5-8 and TRBJ1-2; weak D call: TRBD1 (5 bases). The V end was cut by 3 bases, the J end by 4 bases, with 13 bases between. The germline gives CDR1 SGHTS, CDR2 YDEGEE. CDR3 length equals 14 residues. The CDR3, as DNA: TGTGCCAGCAGCTCTACAGGCGTGCGCTATGGCTACACCTTC. Translated: CASSSTGVRYGYTF.

The chain carries TRBV19 and TRBJ1-1; D gene unclear. The CDR3 totals 16 residues. V shed 4 bases and J shed 4 bases, with 19 bases lying between them. Germline CDR1 and CDR2: LNHDA and SQIVND (reference sequence). The CDR3 protein is CASSTASLHASTEAFF. The CDR3 bases are TGTGCCAGTAGTACCGCCTCCCTCCACGCGAGCACTGAAGCTTTCTTT.

The rearrangement links TRBV15 to TRBJ1-2; no clear D gene. Germline V gives CDR1 LNHNV, CDR2 YYDKDF (reference sequence). The CDR3 is made up of 17 amino acids. V was trimmed by 3 bases and J by 0 bases, leaving 17 bases between them. This chain's CDR3 is CATSSIHAPRANYGYTF. As DNA, the CDR3 is TGTGCCACCAGCAGTATTCACGCCCCCCGAGCTAACTATGGCTACACCTTC.

This sequence joins TRBV5-1 and TRBJ1-1, with unresolved D. Germline loops: CDR1 SGHRS, CDR2 YFSETQ. This CDR3 region has 14 residues. V was pared by 7 bases and J by 1 base, with 14 bases between. CDR3 in amino acids: CASAAHPENTEAFF. The DNA of the CDR3 is TGCGCCAGCGCTGCCCACCCAGAGAACACTGAAGCTTTCTTT.

This clone was found once. The chain couples TRBV12-5 to TRBJ1-3; TRBD1 matches at 7 bases. V lost 0 bases, J lost 7 bases, and 0 bases stayed unmatched. This CDR3 is built from 13 residues. Germline-derived CDR1 and CDR2 are LGHNT and FRNRAP. The CDR3 sequence: CASGLVQGNTIYF. In DNA, the CDR3 is TGTGCTAGTGGTTTGGTACAGGGGAACACCATATATTTT. Full variable domain (missing parts from reference TRBV12-5 and TRBJ1-3): DARVTQTPRHKVTEMGQEVTMRCQPILGHNTVFWYRQTMMQGLELLAYFRNRAPLDDSGMPKDRFSAEMPDATLATLKIQPSEPRDSAVYFCASGLVQGNTIYFGEGSWLTVV.

The chain uses TRBV6-5 and TRBJ2-2; no definite D call. V was clipped by 1 base and J by 5 bases, with 5 bases between them. The germline gives CDR1 MNHEY, CDR2 SVGAGI. The CDR3 length is 13 residues. The CDR3 sequence is CASSYFGTGELFF. CDR3 DNA: TGTGCCAGCAGTTACTTCGGGACCGGGGAGCTGTTTTTT.

This chain uses TRBV25-1 with TRBJ1-4; 8 bases line up with TRBD1. The CDR3 has 15 amino acids. The germline V gene encodes CDR1 MGHDK and CDR2 SYGVNS. V lost 2 bases, J lost 2 bases, and 1 base stayed unmatched. The CDR3 loop is CASSEGQGTNEKLFF. CDR3 coding DNA: TGTGCCAGCAGTGAAGGACAGGGTACTAATGAAAAACTGTTTTTT.

The chain couples TRBV4-2 to TRBJ1-2; no firm D call. Trimming stripped 0 bases from V and 4 bases from J, with 9 bases between. The CDR3 covers 14 residues. Germline CDR1 is LGHNA and CDR2 is YNFKEQ. The CDR3 nucleotides read TGTGCCAGCAGCCAAGAGGCGGGAAGCTATGGCTACACCTTC. It specifies CASSQEAGSYGYTF.

The chain couples TRBV18 to TRBJ2-1, with a weak D call TRBD2 (7 bases). Trimming took 5 bases from V and 10 from J, leaving 24 bases between them. From germline, CDR1 is KGHSH and CDR2 LQKENI. This CDR3 spans 16 amino acids. The CDR3 loop reads CASSATGLGGASEQFF. CDR3 coding DNA: TGTGCCAGCTCAGCAACGGGCCTTGGGGGGGCCAGCGAGCAGTTCTTC.

The chain uses TRBV29-1 and TRBJ1-5; D not certain. CDR3 length: 13 amino acids. The germline V and J ends were trimmed by 0 bases and 11 bases, with 14 bases remaining between them. Germline loops: CDR1 SQVTM, CDR2 ANQGSEA. CDR3 in DNA: TGCAGCGTTGAAGAATACCGCGGGATGGCCCAGCATTTT. Protein product: CSVEEYRGMAQHF.

This rearrangement joins TRBV18 to TRBJ2-3; 8 bases line up with TRBD1. CDR3 length equals 19 residues. J lost 3 bases, V lost 0 bases, and 14 bases had no gene match. The germline V gene encodes CDR1 KGHSH and CDR2 LQKENI. CDR3 sequence: CASSPPEVSAGGRTDTQYF. The CDR3 region has the DNA TGTGCCAGCTCACCACCTGAGGTCTCGGCAGGGGGCAGGACAGATACGCAGTATTTT.

CDR3 sequence: CAWRTQGATNQPQHF. The CDR3 region has the DNA TGTGCCTGGAGGACCCAGGGGGCAACCAATCAGCCCCAGCATTTT. The gene calls are TRBV30 and TRBJ1-5; TRBD1 matches 8 bases. The CDR3 is 15 residues long. The germline CDR1 and CDR2 sequences are GTSNPN and SVGIG (reference sequence). After removal of 3 bases from V and 3 bases from J, the junction contained 7 bases not matched to a gene. The full variable domain, its missing parts supplied by reference TRBV30 and TRBJ1-5, is SQTIHQWPATLVQPVGSPLSLECTVEGTSNPNLYWYRQAAGRGLQLLFYSVGIGQISSEVPQNLSASRPQDRQFILSSKKLLLSDSGFYLCAWRTQGATNQPQHFGDGTRLSIL.

V is TRBV3-1 (or the pseudogene TRBV3-2) and J is TRBJ1-4, with D possibly matching TRBD1 (5 bases). The CDR3 has 15 residues. Trimming removed 1 base at V and 3 bases at J, with 9 bases between. From germline, CDR1 is LGHDT and CDR2 YNNKEL (reference sequence). CDR3: CASSQGWGPNEKLFF. The CDR3 region has the DNA TGTGCCAGCAGCCAAGGGTGGGGCCCTAATGAAAAACTGTTTTTT.